Shown below are 18 T cell receptor beta chains from a single sample sequenced in a study of OX40 agonist ivuxolimab in advanced cancers. Sequenced by immunoSEQ multiplex PCR; TCRdb stores in-frame clones only, minus some. Of about 34,000 clones in the sample, 80% to 85% were seen once. The sample here was CD4+ or CD8+ T cells sorted from blood, taken in a trial of the OX40 agonist ivuxolimab. These receptors were obtained from an adult with an advanced solid tumor such as melanoma, head and neck, liver or kidney cancer.

This sequence joins TRBV6-1 and TRBJ1-5, with 9 nucleotides matching TRBD1. The CDR3 loop spans 15 amino acids. V gave up 3 bases and J gave up 4 bases; unmatched junction bases: 4. Germline CDR1 MNHNS, CDR2 SASEGT. CDR3 region: CASSEMDRGNQPQHF. In DNA form, the CDR3 reads TGTGCCAGCAGTGAGATGGACAGGGGTAATCAGCCCCAGCATTTT.

This chain links TRBV7-9 with TRBJ1-4, with 8 bases that match TRBD1. There are 14 residues in the CDR3. Trimming removed 4 bases from V and 10 bases from J; junction bases left unmatched: 8. Germline lookup yields CDR1 SEHNR and CDR2 FQNEAQ (reference sequence). The chain's CDR3 is CASSSPDREAKLFF. DNA of the CDR3: TGTGCCAGCAGCTCCCCGGACAGGGAGGCAAAACTGTTTTTT.

This chain joins TRBV29-1 and TRBJ2-1; 8 positions agree with TRBD2. The junction had 15 bases not matched to a gene; V was cut back by 7 bases and J by 7 bases. The CDR3 loop spans 15 amino acids. From germline, CDR1 is SQVTM and CDR2 ANQGSEA. The CDR3 region has the DNA TGCAGCGCCGTACTTCCGGGACTAGTAGGGAATGAGCAGTTCTTC. Its protein is CSAVLPGLVGNEQFF.

This clone showed up just once. This sequence joins TRBV14 and TRBJ1-5, with 10 bases identical to TRBD1. The CDR3 spans 13 residues. The junction had 0 bases not matched to a gene; V was cut back by 5 bases and J by 5 bases. CDR1 is SGHDN, CDR2 FVKESK, per germline. For the CDR3, the DNA is TGTGCCAGCAGCGGGACAGGGGATCAGCCCCAGCATTTT. This gives the protein CASSGTGDQPQHF.

The rearrangement uses TRBV7-3 and TRBJ1-2; 7 positions agree with TRBD1. The CDR3 is 12 amino acids. Germline V lookup: CDR1 SGHTA, CDR2 FQGTGA. The J segment lost 8 bases and the V segment lost 5 bases, leaving 5 bases of the junction unmatched. The CDR3 loop reads CASSRGPLGYTF. DNA of the CDR3: TGTGCCAGCAGCAGGGGGCCTCTGGGCTACACCTTC.

V usage is TRBV4-2 and J usage is TRBJ1-5, with TRBD1 identical over 8 bases. The CDR3 loop spans 15 amino acids. Germline CDR1 is LGHNA and CDR2 is YNFKEQ. V lost 1 base to trimming and J lost 1 base; unmatched junction nucleotides: 0. CDR3 region: CASSQGTGSNQPQHF. Here the CDR3 DNA reads TGTGCCAGCAGCCAAGGGACAGGGAGCAATCAGCCCCAGCATTTT.

The chain links TRBV7-9 to TRBJ2-5, with TRBD1 matching 7 bases. From germline, CDR1 is SEHNR and CDR2 FQNEAQ (reference sequence). The CDR3 loop spans 15 amino acids. With V trimmed by 5 bases and J by 5 bases, 11 bases remained unmatched. This CDR3 is CASSPWDRDRETQYF. The DNA for the CDR3 is TGTGCCAGCAGCCCCTGGGACAGAGACCGGGAGACCCAGTACTTC.

The sample holds one count of this clone. V and J are TRBV27 and TRBJ2-1, with TRBD1 identical over 7 bases. CDR3 length equals 15 residues. The junction had 11 bases not matched to a gene; V was cut back by 7 bases and J by 5 bases. Germline lookup yields CDR1 MNHEY and CDR2 SMNVEV (reference sequence). The DNA for the CDR3 is TGTGCCAGCAATTTGAGAGGGGGCACCCACAATGAGCAGTTCTTC. Protein product: CASNLRGGTHNEQFF.

V is TRBV7-9 and J is TRBJ1-2; D uncertain. V lost 5 bases and J 1 base, leaving 14 bases between the germline ends. This CDR3 is 15 amino acids long. CDR1 SEHNR and CDR2 FQNEAQ come from the germline V gene (reference sequence). This CDR3 reads CASSAGQAVNYGYTF. The CDR3, as DNA: TGTGCCAGCAGCGCCGGGCAGGCCGTTAACTATGGCTACACCTTC.

CDR3 region: CASSGLGSYGYTF. Here the CDR3 DNA reads TGTGCCAGTTCCGGACTCGGAAGTTATGGCTACACCTTC. This chain links TRBV19 with TRBJ1-2, with D hard to call. CDR1 and CDR2 (germline): LNHDA, SQIVND (reference sequence). The V gene lost 8 bases and the J gene lost 5 bases, with 15 bases spanning the gap. This CDR3 is built from 13 residues.

This clone has a single count. The V call is TRBV7-2, the J call TRBJ2-5; D remains unclear. The CDR3 consists of 17 residues. Germline loops: CDR1 SGHTA, CDR2 FQGNSA. Trimming took 4 bases from V and 5 from J, leaving 23 bases between them. The CDR3 nucleotides are TGTGCCAGCAGCTCCCCTCCAAGGATCTCACTGCGGGAGACCCAGTACTTC. This sequence encodes CASSSPPRISLRETQYF.

This clone showed up just once. This chain links TRBV29-1 with TRBJ2-5; TRBD2 agrees at 7 bases. V lost 7 bases and J lost 4; bases outside the gene matches: 9. This CDR3 region has 13 residues. Germline CDR1 is SQVTM and CDR2 is ANQGSEA. The CDR3 loop is CSGLGLGTETQYF. The CDR3 DNA reads as TGCAGCGGCCTAGGACTAGGGACAGAGACCCAGTACTTC.

The chain joins TRBV19 to TRBJ2-7; 11 bases line up with TRBD1. CDR1 is LNHDA and CDR2 is SQIVND in the germline V gene (reference sequence). V lost 3 bases, J lost 6 bases, and 7 bases stayed unmatched. The CDR3 consists of 15 residues. Written as DNA, the CDR3 is TGTGCCAGTAGTATTAGTAGGACAGGGGGCAGCGAGCAGTACTTC. It specifies CASSISRTGGSEQYF.

The chain couples TRBV29-1 to TRBJ2-1; 8 nucleotides agree with TRBD1. The V gene end was trimmed by 1 base and the J gene end by 5 bases; junction bases not matched to a gene: 7. The germline gives CDR1 SQVTM, CDR2 ANQGSEA. CDR3 length: 15 residues. The CDR3 here is CSVEVLGQANNEQFF. CDR3 bases: TGCAGCGTTGAAGTTCTGGGACAGGCTAACAATGAGCAGTTCTTC.

This sequence joins TRBV4-1 and TRBJ1-4, with no clear D. This CDR3 contains 14 residues. With 2 bases removed from V and 4 bases from J, the gap between germline ends came to 8 bases. The germline gives CDR1 MGHRA, CDR2 YSYEKL. CDR3 protein: CASSQQVLNEKLFF. The DNA for the CDR3 is TGCGCCAGCAGCCAACAGGTCCTTAATGAAAAACTGTTTTTT.

This clone was counted a single time. The chain couples TRBV5-1 to TRBJ2-5; tentative D call: TRBD2 (6 bases). Between the trimmed V and J ends, which lost 4 bases and 7 bases, there was a span of 20 bases. Germline V CDR1 and CDR2: SGHRS, YFSETQ. The CDR3 totals 15 residues. The DNA for the CDR3 is TGCGCCAGCAGCCCCGGAGCCGGGACTCTTCCGACCCAGTACTTC. This translates into CASSPGAGTLPTQYF.

The V call is TRBV29-1, the J call TRBJ2-1; no reliable D call. The CDR3 sequence is 11 residues long. Germline loops: CDR1 SQVTM, CDR2 ANQGSEA. Trimming pared 3 bases from V and 4 bases from J, leaving 4 bases between. DNA of the CDR3: TGCAGCGTTGAGACTTACAATGAGCAGTTCTTC. This gives the protein CSVETYNEQFF.

V and J are TRBV11-1 and TRBJ2-2, with 7 positions matching TRBD2. This CDR3 spans 15 amino acids. CDR1 is SGHAT and CDR2 is FQDESV in the germline V gene (reference sequence). The V segment lost 0 bases and the J segment 4 bases; nucleotides outside the gene matches: 2. CDR3 DNA: TGTGCCAGCAGCTTAGCGGGAGGGTCCACCGGGGAGCTGTTTTTT. Translation: CASSLAGGSTGELFF.